Listed here are 15 T cell receptor beta chains from one sample, sequenced in a study of T cell repertoires in cytomegalovirus infection. TCRdb reprocessed the reads via MiXCR and lists one record per CDR3 protein. Seen here are approximately 310,000 distinct CDR3 sequences, roughly 25% observed once, and the top ten hold about an eighth. Their antigens remain unidentified. The sequences come from cultured PBMCs, collected from culture after CMV antigen stimulation. These receptors originate from a human donor in good health (CMV status not recorded). Some clones in this sample may be carry-over from other donors' samples.

This chain uses TRBV15 with TRBJ2-6; D is unclear. The CDR3 is made up of 16 amino acids. Germline CDR1 LNHNV, CDR2 YYDKDF (reference sequence). V lost 4 bases and J lost 0, with 10 bases in between. The CDR3 DNA follows: TGTGCCACCAGCAAACGACACGTCTCTGGGGCCAACGTCCTGACTTTC. It specifies CATSKRHVSGANVLTF.

The rearrangement uses TRBV19 and TRBJ1-5; TRBD1 is a possible D gene (6 bases). This CDR3 is 14 amino acids long. CDR1 LNHDA and CDR2 SQIVND come from the germline V gene (reference sequence). Between the trimmed V and J ends, which lost 5 bases and 3 bases, there was a span of 11 bases. The CDR3 region is CASSPGATNQPQHF. In DNA form, the CDR3 reads TGTGCCAGTAGTCCAGGGGCGACCAATCAGCCCCAGCATTTT. Filled out from reference TRBV19 and TRBJ1-5, the complete variable domain reads DGGITQSPKYLFRKEGQNVTLSCEQNLNHDAMYWYRQDPGQGLRLIYYSQIVNDFQKGDIAEGYSVSREKKESFPLTVTSAQKNPTAFYLCASSPGATNQPQHFGDGTRLSIL.

J is TRBJ2-1 and V is TRBV20-1; maybe TRBD2 (6 bases). CDR3 length: 13 amino acids. Germline V gives CDR1 DFQATT, CDR2 SNEGSKA (reference sequence). Trimming removed 4 bases from V and 4 bases from J, with 11 bases in between. CDR3 in DNA: TGCAGTGCTATGGGACTCCTGTACAATGAGCAGTTCTTC. It codes for CSAMGLLYNEQFF.

The CDR3 reads CASRSGQGLSYEQYF. The CDR3 DNA reads as TGTGCCAGCAGATCGGGACAGGGACTGTCGTACGAGCAGTACTTC. V gene TRBV6-6 combines with J gene TRBJ2-7; the match to TRBD1 covers 9 bases. The CDR3 sequence is 15 residues long. Trimming removed 6 bases from V and 4 bases from J; junction bases left unmatched: 10. CDR1 and CDR2 from the germline V gene are MNHNY and SVGAGI (reference sequence).

The chain has TRBV20-1 and TRBJ1-2; D is unclear. This CDR3 spans 14 amino acids. V gave up 3 bases and J gave up 5 bases, with 16 bases separating them. Germline values: CDR1 DFQATT, CDR2 SNEGSKA (reference sequence). CDR3 amino acids: CSARRPDGFYGYTF. CDR3 nucleotide sequence: TGCAGTGCTAGGAGGCCGGATGGCTTTTATGGCTACACCTTC.

The chain has TRBV7-2 and TRBJ1-3; 7 nucleotides line up with TRBD1. V lost 5 bases and J lost 2; bases outside the gene matches: 9. The CDR3 runs 16 residues. Germline CDR1 reads SGHTA; CDR2 reads FQGNSA. CDR3 nucleotide sequence: TGTGCCAGCAGCAGCGCCTTCCAGGGGGCTGGAAACACCATATATTTT. It translates to CASSSAFQGAGNTIYF.

V is TRBV7-6 and J is TRBJ2-1, with 9 bases matching TRBD1. Germline V CDR1 and CDR2: SGHVS, FNYEAQ. V shed 5 bases and J 2 bases; nucleotides not matched to a gene: 4. This CDR3 spans 15 amino acids. CDR3 loop: CASSAGQGPYNEQFF. In DNA form, the CDR3 reads TGTGCCAGCAGCGCCGGACAGGGGCCCTACAATGAGCAGTTCTTC.

The chain has TRBV5-4 and TRBJ2-1; no clear D gene. Trimming shortened V by 4 bases and J by 6 bases, and 14 bases separated the two germline ends. Germline assignment: CDR1 SGHNT and CDR2 YYREEE (reference sequence). This CDR3 is 14 amino acids long. The CDR3 nucleotides read TGTGCCAGCAGCCCCTCCTATGGAACCAATGAGCAGTTCTTC. Translating it yields CASSPSYGTNEQFF.

This clonotype was counted a few times. The chain uses TRBV12-3 or TRBV12-4 and TRBJ1-4, with D unresolved. The CDR3 has 16 amino acids. The V and J ends lost 2 bases and 0 bases respectively, with 10 bases between them. The CDR3 protein is CASSLSVSATNEKLFF. CDR3 in DNA: TGTGCCAGCAGTTTATCCGTATCTGCAACTAATGAAAAACTGTTTTTT.

This sequence joins TRBV19 and TRBJ2-2, with 8 bases lining up with TRBD1. J was trimmed by 8 bases and V by 2 bases; bases with no gene match: 7. Germline loops: CDR1 LNHDA, CDR2 SQIVND (reference sequence). The CDR3 extends over 15 amino acids. The CDR3 DNA reads as TGTGCCAGTAGTATAACCCCGGACAGGGTAGGGGAGCTGTTTTTT. Translating gives CASSITPDRVGELFF.

This clonotype was seen a few times. The V and J genes are TRBV11-3 and TRBJ2-1; D tentatively fits TRBD1 or TRBD2 (5 bases each). This CDR3 region has 16 residues. V lost 5 bases and J lost 2, with 16 bases in between. The germline V gene encodes CDR1 SGHNT and CDR2 YENEEA. The CDR3 nucleotides read TGTGCCAGCAGCCCAATGGCTGTGGGGGCCTACAATGAGCAGTTCTTC. Its protein product is CASSPMAVGAYNEQFF.

This clonotype was counted only a few times. The rearrangement uses TRBV19 and TRBJ2-1, with 7 positions matching TRBD2. Germline V gene sequence: CDR1 LNHDA, CDR2 SQIVND (reference sequence). CDR3 size: 15 residues. With V trimmed by 0 bases and J by 2 bases, 1 base remained unmatched. The CDR3 DNA reads as TGTGCCAGTAGTATAGACGGGAGGCCCTACAATGAGCAGTTCTTC. Amino acid sequence: CASSIDGRPYNEQFF.

This clonotype was recorded many times. The V and J genes are TRBV7-9 and TRBJ2-2, with D perhaps matching TRBD1 (5 bases). Trimming pared 2 bases from V and 5 bases from J, leaving 6 bases between. Germline V lookup: CDR1 SEHNR, CDR2 FQNEAQ (reference sequence). This CDR3 is built from 13 residues. This CDR3 is CASSLKGTGELFF. The CDR3 nucleotides read TGTGCCAGCAGCTTAAAGGGGACCGGGGAGCTGTTTTTT.

The chain recombines TRBV7-2 with TRBJ1-1; D is unclear. The V gene lost 5 bases and the J gene lost 2 bases, with 15 bases spanning the gap. CDR1 is SGHTA, CDR2 FQGNSA, per germline. This CDR3 comprises 15 residues. CDR3 DNA: TGTGCCAGCAGCACCCGGACGGGCGGTAACACTGAAGCTTTCTTT. Translation gives CASSTRTGGNTEAFF.

The table lists this clonotype with a few counts. The chain couples TRBV7-6 to TRBJ2-1; 8 bases fit TRBD2. This CDR3 has 14 amino acids. From germline, CDR1 is SGHVS and CDR2 FNYEAQ. The V gene end was trimmed by 1 base and the J gene end by 9 bases; junction bases not matched to a gene: 5. The CDR3 loop is CASSLEAGGVEQFF. DNA of the CDR3: TGTGCCAGCAGCTTAGAGGCGGGAGGAGTTGAGCAGTTCTTC.